These 20 T cell receptor beta chains came from one sample sequenced in a study of early T cells in non-severe SARS-CoV-2 infection. MiXCR, applied by TCRdb to the 5' RACE reads, yields one record per CDR3 protein. The table includes 55,000 to 75,000 distinct CDR3 sequences, 6.5% to 8.5% detected once. The specimen sequenced was whole blood. Receptor source: an adult who was a healthcare worker with PCR-confirmed SARS-CoV-2 infection or an uninfected control (not recorded which).

This clonotype was observed at least ten times. This chain links TRBV20-1 with TRBJ2-7; the D call may be TRBD1 or TRBD2 (5 bases each). There are 14 residues in the CDR3. Deletions cut 1 base from V and 6 bases from J, with 16 bases between. CDR1 is DFQATT, CDR2 SNEGSKA, per germline (reference sequence). The CDR3 sequence: CSARAGTALLEQYF. CDR3 in DNA: TGCAGTGCTAGAGCCGGGACCGCTCTTCTCGAGCAGTACTTC.

The chain uses TRBV28 and TRBJ2-1; D gene ambiguous. The V end was cut by 5 bases, the J end by 1 base, with 15 bases between. The CDR3 totals 16 residues. CDR1 and CDR2 from the germline V gene are MDHEN and SYDVKM. The CDR3 loop is CASSGPGEGSYNEQFF. The CDR3 DNA reads as TGTGCCAGCAGTGGTCCCGGTGAAGGGTCCTACAATGAGCAGTTCTTC.

The sample holds a few counts of this clonotype. V gene TRBV6-6 combines with J gene TRBJ2-2, with 12 bases that match TRBD2. Looked up from germline, CDR1 is MNHNY and CDR2 is SVGAGI (reference sequence). The CDR3 runs 17 residues. The ends lost 2 bases at V and 4 bases at J; junction bases unmatched: 5. CDR3 protein: CASSYPSSGRATGELFF. The CDR3 DNA reads TGTGCCAGCAGTTACCCCTCTAGCGGGAGGGCCACCGGGGAGCTGTTTTTT.

A few counts support this clonotype. The rearrangement links TRBV5-4 to TRBJ1-1; 8 nucleotides line up with TRBD1. Germline V CDR1 and CDR2: SGHNT, YYREEE (reference sequence). V shed 4 bases and J 4 bases; nucleotides not matched to a gene: 6. The CDR3 loop spans 14 amino acids. CDR3 nucleotide sequence: TGTGCCAGCAGCGGGAACAGGGGGGGCACTGAAGCTTTCTTT. Its protein is CASSGNRGGTEAFF.

This clonotype occurred many times. This CDR3 is CASSQDRGAESNQPQHF. In nucleotides, the CDR3 is TGCGCCAGCAGCCAAGATCGGGGGGCTGAAAGCAATCAGCCCCAGCATTTT. The V and J genes are TRBV4-1 and TRBJ1-5; TRBD1 is a possible D gene (6 bases). This CDR3 spans 17 amino acids. CDR1 is MGHRA, CDR2 YSYEKL, per germline. Trimming cost V 0 bases and J 1 base, with 13 bases left between them.

This clonotype has a count of ten or more. V is TRBV20-1 and J is TRBJ2-7; 10 nucleotides match TRBD2. Germline lookup yields CDR1 DFQATT and CDR2 SNEGSKA (reference sequence). There are 14 residues in the CDR3. The trim removed 5 bases at V and 4 bases at J, leaving 8 bases unmatched. CDR3 DNA: TGCAGTGCTTCAAGCGGGAGGGCCTTATACGAGCAGTACTTC. Its translation: CSASSGRALYEQYF.

This clonotype was recorded a few times. The genes are TRBV6-1 and TRBJ2-7, with D possibly being TRBD1 (5 bases). CDR1 and CDR2 from the germline V gene are MNHNS and SASEGT. Trimming took 3 bases from V and 3 from J, leaving 6 bases between them. The CDR3 spans 12 residues. The CDR3 loop is CASSDQGYEQYF. CDR3 sequence (DNA): TGTGCCAGCAGTGATCAGGGCTACGAGCAGTACTTC.

At least ten counts were recorded for this clonotype. The chain couples TRBV14 to TRBJ2-1, with TRBD2 matching 12 bases. The CDR3 runs 15 residues. Germline CDR1 is SGHDN and CDR2 is FVKESK. Trimming at V came to 2 bases and at J to 7 bases, leaving 3 bases not matched to a gene. CDR3 residues: CASSQLAGGPNEQFF. The DNA for the CDR3 is TGTGCCAGCAGCCAACTAGCGGGAGGGCCGAATGAGCAGTTCTTC.

This clonotype has ten or more counts. The genes are TRBV7-6 and TRBJ2-3, with TRBD1 as a possible D gene (5 bases). V lost 5 bases and J lost 4, with 10 bases in between. This CDR3 region has 13 residues. CDR1 and CDR2 from the germline V gene are SGHVS and FNYEAQ. The CDR3 sequence: CASSQSGPDTQYF. CDR3 nucleotides: TGTGCCAGCAGCCAGTCAGGGCCAGATACGCAGTATTTT.

A few counts support this clonotype. The V and J genes are TRBV29-1 and TRBJ1-5; D uncertain. This CDR3 spans 14 amino acids. Trimming pared 4 bases from V and 2 bases from J, leaving 12 bases between. Germline V CDR1 and CDR2: SQVTM, ANQGSEA. CDR3 DNA sequence: TGCAGCGTTGGGACGGGCGGGGGCAATCAGCCCCAGCATTTT. Protein product: CSVGTGGGNQPQHF. The full variable domain, with the rest looked up from reference TRBV29-1 and TRBJ1-5, is SAVISQKPSRDICQRGTSLTIQCQVDSQVTMMFWYRQQPGQSLTLIATANQGSEATYESGFVIDKFPISRPNLTFSTLTVSNMSPEDSSIYLCSVGTGGGNQPQHFGDGTRLSIL.

This clonotype appeared a few times. This chain links TRBV12-5 with TRBJ2-2; D remains ambiguous. CDR1 and CDR2 from the germline V gene are LGHNT and FRNRAP. This CDR3 spans 15 amino acids. The germline V and J ends were trimmed by 2 bases and 0 bases, with 7 bases remaining between them. CDR3 in DNA: TGTGCTAGTGGTTTGACGGTTGCGAACACCGGGGAGCTGTTTTTT. This encodes CASGLTVANTGELFF. Based on the CDR3 plus reference TRBV12-5 and TRBJ2-2, the full variable domain is DARVTQTPRHKVTEMGQEVTMRCQPILGHNTVFWYRQTMMQGLELLAYFRNRAPLDDSGMPKDRFSAEMPDATLATLKIQPSEPRDSAVYFCASGLTVANTGELFFGEGSRLTVL.

This clonotype has a handful of counts. The chain recombines TRBV12-3 or TRBV12-4 with TRBJ2-1, with TRBD2 matching 12 bases. V lost 5 bases, J lost 4 bases, and 6 bases stayed unmatched. The CDR3 has 16 amino acids. CDR3 loop: CASSLTGTSGYNEQFF. In DNA, the CDR3 is TGTGCCAGCAGTCTAACCGGGACTAGCGGGTACAATGAGCAGTTCTTC.

The chain recombines TRBV11-1 with TRBJ2-5; TRBD1 agrees at 8 bases. V gave up 5 bases and J gave up 2 bases; unmatched junction bases: 4. The CDR3 covers 14 residues. Germline values: CDR1 SGHAT, CDR2 FQDESV (reference sequence). The CDR3 spells CASSPWTGQETQYF. CDR3 bases: TGTGCCAGCAGCCCCTGGACAGGGCAAGAGACCCAGTACTTC.

V is TRBV11-2 and J is TRBJ1-1; D perhaps matches TRBD1 (5 bases). The CDR3 has 15 amino acids. Per the germline V gene, CDR1 is SGHAT and CDR2 is FQNNGV. The V gene lost 5 bases and the J gene lost 3 bases, with 16 bases spanning the gap. This CDR3 is CASSPGTQRDTEAFF. In nucleotides, the CDR3 is TGTGCCAGCAGCCCCGGGACCCAAAGGGACACTGAAGCTTTCTTT.

This clonotype was counted between two and nine times. V usage is TRBV11-2 and J usage is TRBJ2-1; 11 bases map to TRBD2. V dropped 6 bases and J dropped 1; count of bases not matched to a gene: 11. This CDR3 has 18 residues. CDR1 is SGHAT, CDR2 FQNNGV, per germline. The CDR3 region is CASSRRLAGRISYNEQFF. The CDR3 bases are TGTGCCAGCAGTAGGAGACTAGCGGGACGTATTTCCTACAATGAGCAGTTCTTC.

This clonotype occurred a few times. DNA of the CDR3: TGTGCCAGCAGCTCCGGGGCTTCGACCCCCTCGGCTTTCTTT. Its protein product is CASSSGASTPSAFF. The chain recombines TRBV11-2 with TRBJ1-1, with D possibly TRBD1 on 5 matching bases. Trimming pared 4 bases from V and 11 bases from J, leaving 20 bases between. This CDR3 region has 14 residues. Germline V gene sequence: CDR1 SGHAT, CDR2 FQNNGV.

This clonotype has a count of ten or more. The chain recombines TRBV5-1 with TRBJ2-3; possible D gene TRBD1, 6 bases. V lost 0 bases to trimming and J lost 0 bases, with 11 bases between them. CDR3 length: 16 residues. CDR1 is SGHRS and CDR2 is YFSETQ in the germline V gene. The CDR3 loop is CASSLGRQVSTDTQYF. CDR3 DNA: TGCGCCAGCAGCTTGGGCCGACAGGTCAGCACAGATACGCAGTATTTT.

A few counts support this clonotype. The CDR3 is CAIGTGLASNEQFF. The CDR3 nucleotides are TGTGCCATTGGGACGGGACTAGCCTCCAATGAGCAGTTCTTC. The chain carries TRBV6-2 or TRBV6-3 and TRBJ2-1, with 9 positions matching TRBD2. The length of the CDR3 is 14 residues. Germline assignment: CDR1 MNHEY and CDR2 SVGEGT. The V gene end was trimmed by 10 bases and the J gene end by 6 bases; junction bases not matched to a gene: 10.

This clonotype was counted at least ten times. The chain uses TRBV13 and TRBJ2-2; D is unclear. Germline assignment: CDR1 PRHDT and CDR2 FYEKMQ (reference sequence). V dropped 3 bases and J dropped 4 bases, with 0 bases sitting between them. The CDR3 is 11 amino acids. The DNA for the CDR3 is TGTGCCAGCAGCTTCACCGGGGAGCTGTTTTTT. This translates into CASSFTGELFF.

The table lists this clonotype with many counts. The chain is built from TRBV6-6 and TRBJ1-4; weak D call: TRBD1 (6 bases). Germline assignment: CDR1 MNHNY and CDR2 SVGAGI (reference sequence). The CDR3 covers 16 residues. V was cut by 6 bases and J by 7 bases, with 21 bases left in between. CDR3 sequence reads: CASSRWTVKGGEKLFF. In nucleotides, the CDR3 is TGTGCCAGCAGCCGATGGACAGTAAAGGGTGGTGAAAAACTGTTTTTT.